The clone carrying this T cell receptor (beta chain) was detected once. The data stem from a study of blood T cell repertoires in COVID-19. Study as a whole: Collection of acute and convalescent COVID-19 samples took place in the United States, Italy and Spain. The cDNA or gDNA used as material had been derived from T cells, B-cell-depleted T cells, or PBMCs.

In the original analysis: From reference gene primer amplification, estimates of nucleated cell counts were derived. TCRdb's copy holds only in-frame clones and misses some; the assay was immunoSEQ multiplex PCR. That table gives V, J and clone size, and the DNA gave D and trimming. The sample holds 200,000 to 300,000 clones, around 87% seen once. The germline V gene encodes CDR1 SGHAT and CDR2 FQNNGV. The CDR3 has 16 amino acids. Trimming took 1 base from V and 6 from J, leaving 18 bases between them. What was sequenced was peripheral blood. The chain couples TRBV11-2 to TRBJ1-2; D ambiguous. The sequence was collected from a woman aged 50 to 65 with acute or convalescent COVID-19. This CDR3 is CASSLGYRRPFDGYTF. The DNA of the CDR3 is TGTGCCAGCAGCTTAGGTTACAGACGCCCCTTCGATGGCTACACCTTC.